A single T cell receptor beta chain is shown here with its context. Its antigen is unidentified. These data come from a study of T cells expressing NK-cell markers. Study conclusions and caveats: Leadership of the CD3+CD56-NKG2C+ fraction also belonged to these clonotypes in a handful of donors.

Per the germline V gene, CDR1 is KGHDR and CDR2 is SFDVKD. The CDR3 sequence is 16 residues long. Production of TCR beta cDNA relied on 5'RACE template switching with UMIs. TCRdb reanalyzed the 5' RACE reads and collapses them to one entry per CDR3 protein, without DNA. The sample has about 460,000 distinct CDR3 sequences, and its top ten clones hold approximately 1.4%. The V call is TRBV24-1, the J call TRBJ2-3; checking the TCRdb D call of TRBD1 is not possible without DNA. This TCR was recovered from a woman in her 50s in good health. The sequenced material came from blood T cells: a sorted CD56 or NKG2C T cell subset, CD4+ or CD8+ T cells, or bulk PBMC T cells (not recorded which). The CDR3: CATSDTDSFYTDTQYF.